This T cell receptor beta chain was identified during a study of cytomegalovirus exposure and HLA in healthy donors. Findings of the study overall: With further analysis later on, most CMV-associated TCR beta chains appeared HLA-restricted. Later analysis identified 16,951 TCR beta sequences associated with HLA alleles, using a false discovery rate threshold of 0.05. Within the data, a cluster of highly shared sequence variants was likely a sequencing artifact.

On this clone itself: Its specificity is unknown.

Amplification used 60 Vbeta primers and 13 Jbeta primers. Measured with immunoSEQ multiplex PCR; TCRdb has only the in-frame clones, and not every one. Its clone listing holds about 67,000 clones. V dropped 5 bases and J dropped 5 bases, with 13 bases sitting between them. The CDR3 length is 14 residues. Germline CDR1 is SGHVS and CDR2 is FNYEAQ. The chain links TRBV7-6 to TRBJ1-5; tentatively, D is TRBD1 (6 bases). The source is a woman in her 30s in good health and CMV-seronegative. The sequenced sample consisted of PBMCs. The CDR3 DNA follows: TGTGCCAGCAGCGGAACAGGGAGCGATCAGCCCCAGCATTTT. It encodes CASSGTGSDQPQHF. The complete variable domain, with remaining parts taken from reference TRBV7-6 and TRBJ1-5, reads GAGVSQSPRYKVTKRGQDVALRCDPISGHVSLYWYRQALGQGPEFLTYFNYEAQQDKSGLPNDRFSAERPEGSISTLTIQRTEQRDSAMYRCASSGTGSDQPQHFGDGTRLSIL.